This T cell receptor (beta chain) derives from a study of T cell repertoires in cytomegalovirus infection. At the level of the study: Recently described HLA-C-restricted plus well-studied HLA-B-restricted CMV epitopes were used. Both CMV infection and a matching HLA type were indicated by public TCR beta signatures. Whole-study findings and limits: Dominating the ex vivo response were TCR beta clonotypes that were CMV-specific and HLA-C-restricted. Identification of carriers of CMV plus the relevant HLA was performed using cumulative public TCR beta family frequency.

Details on this clonotype: Antigen unknown.

V shed 8 bases and J shed 7 bases, with 17 bases lying between them. Germline V gene lookup returns CDR1 SEHNR and CDR2 FQNEAQ (reference sequence). CDR3 length: 13 amino acids. TCRdb analysed the reads with MiXCR anew, one entry per CDR3 protein. The table shows approximately 280,000 distinct CDR3 sequences, with 22% occurring only once. Specimen: cultured PBMCs, collected from culture after CMV antigen stimulation. This receptor was identified in a human donor in good health (CMV status not recorded). Some clones in this sample may be carry-over from other donors' samples. This chain uses TRBV7-9 with TRBJ1-1, with D maybe TRBD1 (5 bases). This chain's CDR3 is CASGRRGEFEAFF. The CDR3 DNA reads TGTGCCAGCGGACGAAGGGGAGAATTTGAAGCTTTCTTT.